This is a list of T cell receptor beta chains from one sample in a study of T cell responses to AZD1222 COVID-19 vaccine. Some clones are missing from TCRdb's copy, which holds only in-frame ones; the method was immunoSEQ multiplex PCR. The data show 90,000 to 150,000 clones, around nine tenths seen once. The sample here was peripheral blood, taken on day 0 of AZD1222 vaccination. These receptors were collected from an adult in good health. CDR3s include the opening cysteine and the closing phenylalanine or tryptophan. The order of the fields is J gene, clone size, D gene, V gene, CDR3 DNA, CDR3 protein. A D gene is named only where the DNA matches it firmly. Size values are once, few and many counts, or a class for expanded clones, and some rows have none.

>TRBJ1-2|-|-|TRBV3-1/TRBV3-2
TGTGCCAGCAGCCCGGGGACAATTAACTATGGCTACACCTTC
CASSPGTINYGYTF
>TRBJ2-1|once|-|TRBV3-1/TRBV3-2
TGTGCCAGCAGCCCCAGGGGACTTCACAATGAGCAGTTCTTC
CASSPRGLHNEQFF
>TRBJ2-7|-|TRBD2|TRBV7-6
TGTGCCAGCAGCTCGAGCCCGCCGGGACTAGCGGGGACCCCCGAGCAGTACTTC
CASSSSPPGLAGTPEQYF
>TRBJ1-5|-|-|TRBV19
TGTGCCAGTAGTATAGCGAGGGCCTCCAATCAGCCCCAGCATTTT
CASSIARASNQPQHF
>TRBJ2-1|once|-|TRBV5-5
TGTGCCAGCAGCTTAGGGACGGATTACAATGAGCAGTTCTTC
CASSLGTDYNEQFF
>TRBJ2-3|-|-|TRBV7-2
TGTGCCAGCAGCCTCAACTCCCTCCAGGCAGATACGCAGTATTTT
CASSLNSLQADTQYF
>TRBJ2-7|-|-|TRBV28
TGTGCCAGCAGTCTCCGGTGGACAGGGAGGGCCTACGAGCAGTACTTC
CASSLRWTGRAYEQYF
>TRBJ1-2|-|-|TRBV4-2
TGTGCCAGCAGCCAAGAGTCCGGGGCTGGCTACACCTTC
CASSQESGAGYTF
>TRBJ2-1|-|TRBD2|TRBV19
TGTGCCAGTAGTATGGGTAGCGGGAGCATCAATGAGCAGTTCTTC
CASSMGSGSINEQFF
>TRBJ1-3|-|-|TRBV21-1
TGTGCCAGCAGCAAATCTGGGACAGGGGCTTTTTCTGGAAACACCATATATTTT
CASSKSGTGAFSGNTIYF
>TRBJ1-2|-|-|TRBV10-3
TGTGCCATCAGTGAGCTGTCAGGCTATGGCTACACCTTC
CAISELSGYGYTF
>TRBJ1-4|-|TRBD1|TRBV5-4
TGTGCCAGCAGCTTCGGACAGGGGGGGGAAAAACTGTTTTTT
CASSFGQGGEKLFF
>TRBJ2-3|once|-|TRBV13
TGTGCCAGCAGCTTAGGATCTAGCGATGTCACAGATACGCAGTATTTT
CASSLGSSDVTDTQYF
>TRBJ1-6|-|-|TRBV7-8
TGTGCCAGCAGCTTAGCCGGGACGGTCGATAATTCACCCCTCCACTTT
CASSLAGTVDNSPLHF
>TRBJ2-3|-|-|TRBV6-9
TGTGCCACCGGGGACTTCGTCAGGTTCGGTCCTACAGATACGCAGTATTTT
CATGDFVRFGPTDTQYF
>TRBJ1-2|-|-|TRBV7-9
TGTGCCAGCAGCCAACAAACATCCCACAGTGGCTACACCTTC
CASSQQTSHSGYTF
>TRBJ1-1|-|-|TRBV6-6
TGTGCCAGCAGTCCCCCTCAGGGGACCCCCAGGGCTTTCTTT
CASSPPQGTPRAFF
>TRBJ1-1|-|-|TRBV28
TGTGCCAGCAGTTTGGGACCAGGGGTAATGCGGAACACTGAAGCTTTCTTT
CASSLGPGVMRNTEAFF
>TRBJ2-1|-|TRBD1|TRBV19
TGTGCCAGTAGTGCGACACAGGGGAATGAGCAGTTCTTC
CASSATQGNEQFF
>TRBJ1-6|few|-|TRBV9
TGTGCCAGCAGCACCCGTTTGGGTGTTTCACCCCTCCACTTT
CASSTRLGVSPLHF
>TRBJ2-7|-|-|TRBV2
TGTGCCAGCAGTGGATATGGAGACGAGCAGTACTTC
CASSGYGDEQYF
>TRBJ2-2|-|-|TRBV30
TGTGCCTGGATCTGGTCGGGGGTCACCGGGGAGCTGTTTTTT
CAWIWSGVTGELFF
>TRBJ2-7|-|-|TRBV28
TGTGCCAGCAGTTTTGCGGGCTACGAGCAGTACTTC
CASSFAGYEQYF
>TRBJ1-6|once|TRBD1|TRBV5-4
TGTGCCAGCAGTCCGCAGGGGGCAAGTTCACCCCTCCACTTT
CASSPQGASSPLHF
>TRBJ1-6|-|TRBD1|TRBV3-1/TRBV3-2
TGTGCCAGCAGCCAAGAAGGGGGCCCCCTCCACTTT
CASSQEGGPLHF
>TRBJ2-7|-|-|TRBV11-1
TGTGCCAGCAGCTTAGACAGGGACCACGAGCAGTACTTC
CASSLDRDHEQYF
>TRBJ2-7|few|TRBD2|TRBV4-1
TGCGCCAGCAGCCACCAACTAGCGGGAGTCCCCTACGAGCAGTACTTC
CASSHQLAGVPYEQYF